This T cell receptor beta chain was recorded in a study of beta chain features in type 1 diabetes. General study points: At VDJ recombination sites, type 1 diabetes patients had fewer insertions and more deleted nucleotides.

Researchers reported sorting CD4+ naive, central memory, regulatory and stem cell-like memory cells via CD45RO/CCR7/CD25/CD127/CD95/CD27. cDNA synthesis used the whole RNA isolate, giving expressed TCRB sequences. An average of about 3.57 million reads was obtained for naive, central memory and regulatory T cell samples. TCRdb's copy holds only in-frame clones and misses some; the assay was immunoSEQ multiplex PCR. The sample has roughly 240,000 clones, approximately 70% seen once. About this clone itself: No antigen is known for it.

Trimming took off 2 bases at V and 8 bases at J, with 16 bases between the two ends. This CDR3 is 14 amino acids long. In germline, CDR1 is GTSNPN, CDR2 SVGIG (reference sequence). The chain carries TRBV30 and TRBJ2-1, with D possibly being TRBD1 (6 bases). The sample comprised naive CD4+ T cells from blood. The clonotype comes from a man aged 25 to 45 in good health. As DNA, the CDR3 is TGTGCCTGGAGTTCTCCCGGCAGGGGCTATGAGCAGTTCTTC. Translated, it gives CAWSSPGRGYEQFF. Full variable domain (rest looked up from reference TRBV30 and TRBJ2-1): SQTIHQWPATLVQPVGSPLSLECTVEGTSNPNLYWYRQAAGRGLQLLFYSVGIGQISSEVPQNLSASRPQDRQFILSSKKLLLSDSGFYLCAWSSPGRGYEQFFGPGTRLTVL.